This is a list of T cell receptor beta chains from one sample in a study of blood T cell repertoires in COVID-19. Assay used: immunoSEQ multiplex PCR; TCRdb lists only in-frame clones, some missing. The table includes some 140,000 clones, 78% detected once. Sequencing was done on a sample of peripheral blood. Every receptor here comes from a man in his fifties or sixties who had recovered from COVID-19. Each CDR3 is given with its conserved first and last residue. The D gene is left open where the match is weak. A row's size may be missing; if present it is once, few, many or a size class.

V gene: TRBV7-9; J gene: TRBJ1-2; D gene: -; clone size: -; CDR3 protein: CASSQGINYGYTF; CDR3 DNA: TGTGCCAGCAGCCAGGGGATAAACTATGGCTACACCTTC
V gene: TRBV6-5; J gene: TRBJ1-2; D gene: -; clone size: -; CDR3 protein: CASRAPGYGYTF; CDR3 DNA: TGTGCCAGCAGGGCACCAGGCTATGGCTACACCTTC
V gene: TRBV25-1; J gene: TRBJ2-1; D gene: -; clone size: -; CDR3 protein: CASSEGGVRDEQFF; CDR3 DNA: TGTGCCAGCAGTGAAGGCGGGGTCAGGGATGAGCAGTTCTTC
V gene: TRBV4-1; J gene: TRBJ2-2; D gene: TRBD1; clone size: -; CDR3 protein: CASREGQGWTGELFF; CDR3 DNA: TGCGCCAGCAGAGAAGGACAGGGATGGACCGGGGAGCTGTTTTTT
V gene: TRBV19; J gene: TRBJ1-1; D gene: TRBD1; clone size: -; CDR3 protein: CASSIGQGTEAFF; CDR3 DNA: TGTGCCAGTAGTATTGGACAGGGGACTGAAGCTTTCTTT
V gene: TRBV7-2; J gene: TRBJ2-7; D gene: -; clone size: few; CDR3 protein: CASSLDSNYEQYF; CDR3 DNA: TGTGCCAGCAGCTTGGACAGTAATTACGAGCAGTACTTC
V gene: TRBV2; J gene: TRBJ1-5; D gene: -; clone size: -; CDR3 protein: CASSESGQPQHF; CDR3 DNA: TGTGCCAGCAGTGAATCCGGTCAGCCCCAGCATTTT
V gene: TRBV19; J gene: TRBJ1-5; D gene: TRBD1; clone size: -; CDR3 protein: CASSPQGNQPQHF; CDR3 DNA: TGTGCCAGTAGTCCACAGGGGAATCAGCCCCAGCATTTT
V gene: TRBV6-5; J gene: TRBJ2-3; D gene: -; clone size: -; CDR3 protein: CASSLVPYITDTQYF; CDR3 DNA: TGTGCCAGCAGTTTAGTTCCTTATATCACAGATACGCAGTATTTT
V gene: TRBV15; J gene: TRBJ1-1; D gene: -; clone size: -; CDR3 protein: CATSRAGGTEAFF; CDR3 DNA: TGTGCCACCAGCAGAGCGGGGGGGACTGAAGCTTTCTTT
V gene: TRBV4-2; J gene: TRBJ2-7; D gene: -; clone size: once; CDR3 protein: CASSQTRAGGYEQYF; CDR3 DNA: TGTGCCAGCAGCCAGACTAGGGCCGGGGGCTACGAGCAGTACTTC
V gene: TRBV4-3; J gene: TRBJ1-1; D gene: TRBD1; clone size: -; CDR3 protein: CASRRRTGELGDTEAFF; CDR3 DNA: TGCGCCAGCAGGAGGAGGACAGGGGAGTTAGGGGACACTGAAGCTTTCTTT
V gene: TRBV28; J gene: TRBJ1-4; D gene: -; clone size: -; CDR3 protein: CASGQNEKLFF; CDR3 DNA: TGTGCCAGCGGACAGAATGAAAAACTGTTTTTT
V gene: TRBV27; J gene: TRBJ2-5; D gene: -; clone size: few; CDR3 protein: CASSRPGQVYQYF; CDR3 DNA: TGTGCCAGCAGTCGTCCGGGACAAGTTTACCAGTACTTC
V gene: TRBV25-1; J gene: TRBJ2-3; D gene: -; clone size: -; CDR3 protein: CASSPTSTDTQYF; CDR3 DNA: TGTGCCAGCAGTCCAACTAGCACAGATACGCAGTATTTT
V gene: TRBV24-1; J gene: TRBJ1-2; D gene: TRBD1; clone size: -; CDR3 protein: CATSDPMGQDYGYTF; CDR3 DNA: TGTGCCACCAGTGATCCCATGGGACAGGACTATGGCTACACCTTC
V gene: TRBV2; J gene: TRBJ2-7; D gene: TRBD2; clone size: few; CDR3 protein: CACTSGGWGEQYF; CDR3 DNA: TGTGCCTGCACTAGCGGGGGCTGGGGAGAGCAGTACTTC
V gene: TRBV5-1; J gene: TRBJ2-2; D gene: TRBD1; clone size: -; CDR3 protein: CASSHGQGSGELFF; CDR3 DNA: TGCGCCAGCAGCCACGGACAGGGATCCGGGGAGCTGTTTTTT
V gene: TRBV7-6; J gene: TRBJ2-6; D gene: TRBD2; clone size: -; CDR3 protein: CASSLVGGMLSGANVLTF; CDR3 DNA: TGTGCCAGCAGCTTAGTCGGGGGGATGCTCTCTGGGGCCAACGTCCTGACTTTC
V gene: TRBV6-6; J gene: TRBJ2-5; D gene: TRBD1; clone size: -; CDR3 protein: CASSAGQGLETQYF; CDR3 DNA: TGTGCCAGCAGTGCGGGACAGGGGCTGGAGACCCAGTACTTC
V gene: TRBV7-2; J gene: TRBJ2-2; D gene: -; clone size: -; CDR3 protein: CASSSGLNTGELFF; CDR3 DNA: TGTGCCAGCAGCTCCGGACTTAACACCGGGGAGCTGTTTTTT
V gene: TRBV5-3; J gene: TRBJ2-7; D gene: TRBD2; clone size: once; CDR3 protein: CARSWPGSGIPSEQYF; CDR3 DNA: TGTGCCAGAAGCTGGCCCGGAAGCGGGATCCCCTCCGAGCAGTACTTC
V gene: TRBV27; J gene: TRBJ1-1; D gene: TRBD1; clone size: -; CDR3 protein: CASSPHRGTEAFF; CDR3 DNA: TGTGCCAGCAGTCCCCACAGGGGCACTGAAGCTTTCTTT
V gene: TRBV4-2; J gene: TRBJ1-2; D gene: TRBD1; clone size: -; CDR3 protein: CASSQEGTGGNYGYTF; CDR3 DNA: TGTGCCAGCAGCCAAGAAGGGACAGGCGGAAACTATGGCTACACCTTC
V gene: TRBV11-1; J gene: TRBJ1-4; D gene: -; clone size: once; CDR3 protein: CASSLEAGSTGEKLFF; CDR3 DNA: TGTGCCAGCAGCTTAGAGGCAGGTTCGACGGGGGAAAAACTGTTTTTT
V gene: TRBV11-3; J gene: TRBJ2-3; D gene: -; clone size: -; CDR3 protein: CASRGAGDTQYF; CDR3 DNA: TGTGCCAGCAGGGGAGCAGGTGATACGCAGTATTTT
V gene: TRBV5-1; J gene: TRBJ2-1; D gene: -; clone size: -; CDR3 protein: CASSLTLARNEQFF; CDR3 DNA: TGCGCCAGCAGCTTAACTCTAGCGCGCAATGAGCAGTTCTTC
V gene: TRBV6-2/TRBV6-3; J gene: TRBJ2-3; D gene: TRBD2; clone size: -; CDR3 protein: CASSYGTSGSFTDTQYF; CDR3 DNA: TGTGCCAGCAGTTATGGGACTAGCGGGAGTTTCACAGATACGCAGTATTTT
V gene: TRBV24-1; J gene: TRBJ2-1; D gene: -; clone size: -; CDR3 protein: CATSDNGGLPSYNEQFF; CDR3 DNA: TGTGCCACCAGTGACAATGGCGGGTTACCCTCCTACAATGAGCAGTTCTTC
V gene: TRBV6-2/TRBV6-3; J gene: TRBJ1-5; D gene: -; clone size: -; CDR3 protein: CASSSAGGANNQPQHF; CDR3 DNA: TGTGCCAGCAGTTCCGCGGGCGGGGCTAACAATCAGCCCCAGCATTTT
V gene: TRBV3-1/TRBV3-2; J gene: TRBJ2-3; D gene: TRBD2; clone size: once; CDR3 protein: CASSPGSGGAGDTQYF; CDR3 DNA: TGTGCCAGCAGCCCCGGTAGCGGGGGGGCAGGAGATACGCAGTATTTT
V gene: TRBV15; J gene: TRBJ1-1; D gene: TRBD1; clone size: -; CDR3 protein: CATSRDRGHEAFF; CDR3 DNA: TGTGCCACCAGCAGAGACAGGGGGCATGAAGCTTTCTTT
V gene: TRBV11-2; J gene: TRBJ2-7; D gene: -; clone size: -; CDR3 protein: CASSLRAGLNEQYF; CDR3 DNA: TGTGCCAGCAGCTTAAGAGCAGGACTGAACGAGCAGTACTTC
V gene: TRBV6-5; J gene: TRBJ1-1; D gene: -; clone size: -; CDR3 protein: CASTPGGPPNTEAFF; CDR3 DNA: TGTGCCAGCACCCCCGGAGGACCTCCGAACACTGAAGCTTTCTTT
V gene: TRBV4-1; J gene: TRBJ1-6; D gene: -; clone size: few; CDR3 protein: CASSQDAEVAYNSPLHF; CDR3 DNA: TGCGCCAGCAGCCAAGACGCGGAAGTGGCCTATAATTCACCCCTCCACTTT
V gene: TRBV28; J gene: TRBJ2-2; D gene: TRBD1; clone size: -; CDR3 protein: CASSSSRDRSGELFF; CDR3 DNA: TGTGCCAGCAGTTCGTCCCGGGACAGGTCCGGGGAGCTGTTTTTT
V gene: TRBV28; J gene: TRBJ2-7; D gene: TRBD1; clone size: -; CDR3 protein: CASRKDRANYEQYF; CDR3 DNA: TGTGCCAGCAGGAAGGACAGGGCGAACTACGAGCAGTACTTC
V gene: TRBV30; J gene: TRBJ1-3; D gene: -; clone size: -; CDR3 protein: CAFTGSSGNTIYF; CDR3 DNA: TGTGCCTTCACAGGGTCCTCTGGAAACACCATATATTTT
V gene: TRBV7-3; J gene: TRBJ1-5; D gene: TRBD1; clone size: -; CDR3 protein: CASSSTGGQPQHF; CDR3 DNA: TGTGCCAGCAGCTCGACAGGGGGTCAGCCCCAGCATTTT
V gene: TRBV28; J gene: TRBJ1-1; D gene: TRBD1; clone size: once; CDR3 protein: CASSSYTGGASTEAFF; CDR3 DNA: TGTGCCAGCAGTTCATACACAGGGGGCGCGAGCACTGAAGCTTTCTTT
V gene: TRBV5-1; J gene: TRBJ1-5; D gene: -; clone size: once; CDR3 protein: CASSVRVGQPQHF; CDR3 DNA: TGCGCCAGCAGCGTACGGGTAGGACAGCCCCAGCATTTT
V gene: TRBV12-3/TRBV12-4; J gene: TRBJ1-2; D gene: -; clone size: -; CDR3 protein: CASSPGGNYGYTF; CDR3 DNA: TGTGCCAGCAGTCCCGGGGGGAACTATGGCTACACCTTC
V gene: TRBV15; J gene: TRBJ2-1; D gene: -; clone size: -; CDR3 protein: CATSRERTSSYNEQFF; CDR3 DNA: TGTGCCACCAGCAGAGAACGCACTAGCTCCTACAATGAGCAGTTCTTC
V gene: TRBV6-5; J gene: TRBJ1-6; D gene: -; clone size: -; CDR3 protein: CASRPTGSGSPLHF; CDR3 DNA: TGTGCCAGCAGACCAACAGGGTCGGGATCACCCCTCCACTTT
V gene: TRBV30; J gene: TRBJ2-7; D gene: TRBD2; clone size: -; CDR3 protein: CAWKPSGPVYEQYF; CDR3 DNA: TGTGCCTGGAAGCCTAGCGGGCCAGTTTACGAGCAGTACTTC
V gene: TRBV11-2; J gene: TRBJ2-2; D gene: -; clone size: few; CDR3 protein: CASSGPRARTGELFF; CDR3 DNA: TGTGCCAGCAGCGGACCGAGGGCTCGGACCGGGGAGCTGTTTTTT
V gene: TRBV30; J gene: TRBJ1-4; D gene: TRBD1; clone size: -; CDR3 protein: CAWSVLDRGTNEKLFF; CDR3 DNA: TGTGCCTGGAGTGTACTTGACAGGGGTACCAATGAAAAACTGTTTTTT
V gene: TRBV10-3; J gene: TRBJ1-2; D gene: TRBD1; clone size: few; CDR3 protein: CAITGGDGYTF; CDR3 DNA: TGTGCCATCACAGGGGGCGACGGCTACACCTTC
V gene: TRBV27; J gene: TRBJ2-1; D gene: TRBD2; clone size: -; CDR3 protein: CASSPLAGGRNEQFF; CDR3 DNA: TGTGCCAGCAGCCCGCTAGCGGGAGGACGAAATGAGCAGTTCTTC
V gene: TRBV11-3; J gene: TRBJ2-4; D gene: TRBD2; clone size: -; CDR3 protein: CASSLETSDLAKNIQYF; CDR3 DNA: TGTGCCAGCAGCTTAGAAACTAGCGACCTAGCCAAAAACATTCAGTACTTC
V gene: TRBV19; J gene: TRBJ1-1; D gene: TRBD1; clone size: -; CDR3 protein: CASSPDRGRDTEAFF; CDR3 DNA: TGTGCCAGTAGCCCGGACAGGGGGCGCGACACTGAAGCTTTCTTT
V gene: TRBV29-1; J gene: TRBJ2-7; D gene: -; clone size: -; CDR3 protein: CSVGSGSGEQYF; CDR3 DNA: TGCAGCGTTGGTTCAGGATCCGGCGAGCAGTACTTC
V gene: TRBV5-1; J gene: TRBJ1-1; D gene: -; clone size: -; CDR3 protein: CASSFITGSNTEAFF; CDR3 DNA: TGCGCCAGCAGCTTCATTACAGGGTCGAACACTGAAGCTTTCTTT
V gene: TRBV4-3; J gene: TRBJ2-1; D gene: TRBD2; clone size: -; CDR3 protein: CASSQELAGAGYNEQFF; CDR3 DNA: TGCGCCAGCAGCCAGGAACTAGCGGGAGCGGGATACAATGAGCAGTTCTTC
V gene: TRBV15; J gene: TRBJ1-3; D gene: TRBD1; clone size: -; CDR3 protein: CATSRGGQGRNTIYF; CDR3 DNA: TGTGCCACCAGCAGAGGGGGACAGGGACGAAACACCATATATTTT
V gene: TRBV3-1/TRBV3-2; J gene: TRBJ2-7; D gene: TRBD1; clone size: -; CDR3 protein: CASSQIRQGSNEQYF; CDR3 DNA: TGTGCCAGCAGCCAAATAAGACAGGGAAGCAACGAGCAGTACTTC
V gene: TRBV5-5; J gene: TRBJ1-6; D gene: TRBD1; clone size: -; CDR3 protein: CASSRQGVESPLHF; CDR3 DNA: TGTGCCAGCAGTAGACAGGGGGTAGAATCACCCCTCCACTTT
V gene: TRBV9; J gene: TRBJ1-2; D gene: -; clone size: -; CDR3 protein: CASSEDSSYGYTF; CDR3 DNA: TGTGCCAGCAGCGAAGACAGCTCCTATGGCTACACCTTC
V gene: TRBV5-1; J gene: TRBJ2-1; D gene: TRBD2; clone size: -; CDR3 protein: CASSLTGTSGGASNEQFF; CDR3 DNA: TGCGCCAGCAGCTTAACCGGGACTAGCGGGGGGGCCTCCAATGAGCAGTTCTTC